This paragraph covers one T cell receptor beta chain sequence. Its matching antigen is unknown. Between the trimmed V and J ends, which lost 5 bases and 11 bases, there was a span of 16 bases. The CDR3 is 13 amino acids. CDR1 is MDHEN, CDR2 SYDVKM, per germline. The treatment denotes: roughly ten-day PBMC culture with coronavirus spike peptide pools or control peptides (ViraFEST assay). Cultured CD4+ T-cell DNA underwent Oncomine TCR Beta short-read sequencing. Scientists extracted genomic DNA from CD4+ T cells grown in culture. TCRdb analysed the PCR reads with MiXCR anew, one entry per CDR3 protein. The sample has 8,500 to 13,000 distinct CDR3 sequences, roughly 23% seen once. The sample originates from a study of vaccination and CD4 T cells after COVID-19. Study information: Roughly 10 convalescent patients had mild and one had severe PCR-confirmed SARS-CoV-2 disease.

General study findings and limits: Analysis of convalescent patients found that 304 of 307 vaccine-specific clones were spike mono-reactive.

This sequence joins TRBV28 and TRBJ1-5; D is possibly TRBD1 (5 bases). The sequence came from a human donor who had recovered from COVID-19. This material consisted of CD4+ T cells from blood, cultured in vitro, taken after SARS-CoV-2 vaccination. Here the CDR3 DNA reads TGTGCCAGCAGTCCACATGGGGCGTCAGCCCAGCATTTT. Translated, it gives CASSPHGASAQHF.